The 10 T cell receptor beta chains reported below all come from one sample, sequenced in a study of CD4+ T cells in melanoma. Produced via immunoSEQ multiplex PCR; TCRdb's table is partial and in-frame only. Of roughly 11,000 clones listed, about 72% are singletons. The specimen was cells from a culture (not recorded whether cultured in vitro). Receptor source: a human donor with melanoma.

The chain couples TRBV5-1 to TRBJ1-2; D is possibly TRBD1 (5 bases). This CDR3 is 14 amino acids long. Trimming stripped 0 bases from V and 8 bases from J, with 14 bases between. Germline-derived CDR1 and CDR2 are SGHRS and YFSETQ. The CDR3 sequence is CASSLGQGVGGYTF. In DNA, the CDR3 is TGCGCCAGCAGCTTGGGCCAGGGTGTTGGGGGCTACACCTTC.

V is TRBV2 and J is TRBJ2-5, with TRBD1 matching 7 bases. With 4 bases clipped from V and 3 bases from J, the junction kept 8 bases outside the gene matches. CDR3 size: 15 residues. Germline V gives CDR1 SNHLY, CDR2 FYNNEI. For the CDR3, the DNA is TGTGCCAGCAGTGGGGGGTCAACAGGGGAAGAGACCCAGTACTTC. It yields the protein CASSGGSTGEETQYF.

This clone was detected only a few times. CDR3 protein: CASSLDRNTDTQYF. In DNA, the CDR3 is TGCGCCAGCAGCTTGGACAGAAACACAGATACGCAGTATTTT. The chain uses TRBV5-1 and TRBJ2-3; D is uncertain. Trimming took 0 bases from V and 2 from J, leaving 7 bases between them. The V gene's germline CDR1 is SGHRS and CDR2 YFSETQ. This CDR3 has 14 residues.

The rearrangement uses TRBV30 and TRBJ1-1, with D possibly TRBD1 on 6 matching bases. Trimming pared 0 bases from V and 3 bases from J, leaving 20 bases between. The CDR3 loop spans 17 amino acids. Per germline, CDR1 GTSNPN and CDR2 SVGIG (reference sequence). The CDR3: CAWSVWGRRGGDTEAFF. The CDR3 DNA follows: TGTGCCTGGAGTGTTTGGGGGCGCAGAGGGGGGGACACTGAAGCTTTCTTT.

The rearrangement joins TRBV10-1 to TRBJ2-7; D may be TRBD1 (5 bases). Deletions cut 2 bases from V and 9 bases from J, with 11 bases between. The CDR3 has 12 residues. Germline CDR1 reads WNHNN; CDR2 reads SYGVQD (reference sequence). CDR3 protein: CASSEHGAVQYF. The CDR3 nucleotides read TGCGCCAGCAGTGAGCATGGGGCCGTGCAGTACTTC.

CDR3 in amino acids: CASSYSEGADTQYF. For the CDR3, the DNA is TGTGCCAGCAGTTACTCAGAGGGGGCAGATACGCAGTATTTT. The rearrangement joins TRBV6-5 to TRBJ2-3; tentative D call: TRBD1 (6 bases). Germline assignment: CDR1 MNHEY and CDR2 SVGAGI. The CDR3 covers 14 residues. V was cut by 0 bases and J by 4 bases, with 8 bases left in between.

This clone occurred once. The chain couples TRBV18 to TRBJ1-1; 7 bases map to TRBD1. CDR3 size: 14 residues. CDR1 and CDR2 from the germline V gene are KGHSH and LQKENI. Trimming cost V 3 bases and J 8 bases; bases outside gene matches: 9. CDR3 DNA: TGTGCCAGCTCACCTAGCAAAGGACAGGTAGAAGCTTTCTTT. Its translation is CASSPSKGQVEAFF. Variable domain in full (rest from reference TRBV18 and TRBJ1-1): NAGVMQNPRHLVRRRGQEARLRCSPMKGHSHVYWYRQLPEEGLKFMVYLQKENIIDESGMPKERFSAEFPKEGPSILRIQQVVRGDSAAYFCASSPSKGQVEAFFGQGTRLTVV.

V and J are TRBV6-6 and TRBJ2-1; D is possibly TRBD2 (5 bases). CDR1 and CDR2 from the germline V gene are MNHNY and SVGAGI (reference sequence). The CDR3 contains 16 residues. Trimming cost V 7 bases and J 0 bases, with 16 bases left between them. The CDR3 sequence is CASNSRGSLSYNEQFF. In nucleotides, the CDR3 is TGTGCCAGCAATTCGCGCGGGTCCCTCTCCTACAATGAGCAGTTCTTC.

The chain carries TRBV14 and TRBJ2-5; D is uncertain. V lost 3 bases and J lost 4, with 12 bases in between. Germline V CDR1 and CDR2: SGHDN, FVKESK. The CDR3 is 14 residues long. CDR3 bases: TGTGCCAGCAGCCAGGGGTGGACGGGAGAGACCCAGTACTTC. Its translation is CASSQGWTGETQYF.

The CDR3 is CATSRDIQGGGYTF. For the CDR3, the DNA is TGTGCCACCAGCAGAGATATTCAGGGAGGCGGCTACACCTTC. This sequence joins TRBV15 and TRBJ1-2, with a tentative D call TRBD1 (5 bases). This CDR3 has 14 amino acids. V was pared by 0 bases and J by 8 bases, with 13 bases between. Germline assignment: CDR1 LNHNV and CDR2 YYDKDF (reference sequence).